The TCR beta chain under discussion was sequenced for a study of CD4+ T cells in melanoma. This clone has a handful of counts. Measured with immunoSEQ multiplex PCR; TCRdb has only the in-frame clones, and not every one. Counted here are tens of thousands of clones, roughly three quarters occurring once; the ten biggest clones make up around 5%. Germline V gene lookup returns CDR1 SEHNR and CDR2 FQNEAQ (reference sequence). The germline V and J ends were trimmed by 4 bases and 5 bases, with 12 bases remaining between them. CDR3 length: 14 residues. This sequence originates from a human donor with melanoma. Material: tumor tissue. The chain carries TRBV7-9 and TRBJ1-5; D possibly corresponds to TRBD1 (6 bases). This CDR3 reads CASSSQGPHQPQHF. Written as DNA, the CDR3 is TGTGCCAGCAGCTCACAGGGACCGCATCAGCCCCAGCATTTT.